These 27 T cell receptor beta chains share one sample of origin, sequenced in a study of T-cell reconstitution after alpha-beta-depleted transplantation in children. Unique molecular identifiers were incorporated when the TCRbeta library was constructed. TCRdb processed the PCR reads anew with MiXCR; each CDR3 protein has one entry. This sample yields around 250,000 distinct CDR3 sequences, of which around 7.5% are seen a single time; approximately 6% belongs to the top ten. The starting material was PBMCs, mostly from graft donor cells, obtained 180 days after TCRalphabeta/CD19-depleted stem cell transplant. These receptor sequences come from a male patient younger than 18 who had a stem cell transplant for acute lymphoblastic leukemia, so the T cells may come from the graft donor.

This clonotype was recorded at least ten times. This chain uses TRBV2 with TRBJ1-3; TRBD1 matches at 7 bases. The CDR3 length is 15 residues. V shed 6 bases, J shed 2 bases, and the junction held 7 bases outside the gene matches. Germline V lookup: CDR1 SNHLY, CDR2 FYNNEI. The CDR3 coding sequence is TGTGCCAGCAGCGTCGGGACAGCGACTGGAAACACCATATATTTT. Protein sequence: CASSVGTATGNTIYF.

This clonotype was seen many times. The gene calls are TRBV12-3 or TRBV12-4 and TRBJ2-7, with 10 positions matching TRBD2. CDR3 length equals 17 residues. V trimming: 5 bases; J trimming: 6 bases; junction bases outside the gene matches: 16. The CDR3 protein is CASSPSGGLAAGGEQYF. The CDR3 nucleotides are TGTGCCAGCAGTCCCAGTGGTGGACTAGCGGCTGGGGGCGAGCAGTACTTC.

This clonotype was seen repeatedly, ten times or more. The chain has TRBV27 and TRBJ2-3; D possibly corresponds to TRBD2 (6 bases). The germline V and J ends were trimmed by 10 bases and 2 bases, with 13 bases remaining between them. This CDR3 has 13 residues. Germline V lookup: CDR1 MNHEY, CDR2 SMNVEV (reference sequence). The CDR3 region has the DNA TGTGCCACCCGGGGGTACCCCACAGATACGCAGTATTTT. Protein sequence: CATRGYPTDTQYF.

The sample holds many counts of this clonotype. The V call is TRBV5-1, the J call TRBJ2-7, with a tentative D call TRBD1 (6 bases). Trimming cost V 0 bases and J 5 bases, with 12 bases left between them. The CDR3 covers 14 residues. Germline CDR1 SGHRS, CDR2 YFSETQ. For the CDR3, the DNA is TGCGCCAGCAGCTTGGGGCAGGGGATCCACGAGCAGTACTTC. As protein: CASSLGQGIHEQYF.

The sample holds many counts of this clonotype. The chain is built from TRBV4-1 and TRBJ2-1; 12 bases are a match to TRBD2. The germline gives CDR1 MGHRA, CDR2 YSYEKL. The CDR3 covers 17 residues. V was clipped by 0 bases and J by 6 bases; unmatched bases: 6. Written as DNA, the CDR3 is TGCGCCAGCAGCCAAGATCCTAGCGGGAGGGCCTTCAATGAGCAGTTCTTC. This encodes CASSQDPSGRAFNEQFF.

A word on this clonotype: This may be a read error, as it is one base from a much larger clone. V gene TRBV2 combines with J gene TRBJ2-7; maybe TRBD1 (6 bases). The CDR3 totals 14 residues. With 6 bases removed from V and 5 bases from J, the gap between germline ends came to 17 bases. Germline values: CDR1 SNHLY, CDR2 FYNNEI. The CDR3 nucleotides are TGTGCCAGCAGCGTAAGGACAGCGTATCACGAGCAGTACTTC. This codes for CASSVRTAYHEQYF.

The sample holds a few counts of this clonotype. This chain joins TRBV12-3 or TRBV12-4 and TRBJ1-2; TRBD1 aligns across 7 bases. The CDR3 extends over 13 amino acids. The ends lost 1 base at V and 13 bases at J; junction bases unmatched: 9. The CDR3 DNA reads TGTGCCAGCAGTTTAGGGAGACAGGGTTTGGTCACCTTC. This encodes CASSLGRQGLVTF.

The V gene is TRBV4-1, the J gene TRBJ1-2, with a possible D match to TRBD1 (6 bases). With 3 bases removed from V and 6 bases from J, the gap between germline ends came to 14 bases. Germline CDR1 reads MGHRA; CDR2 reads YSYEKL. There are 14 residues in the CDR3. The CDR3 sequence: CASSQNRVLDGYTF. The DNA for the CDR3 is TGCGCCAGCAGCCAGAACAGGGTCTTGGATGGCTACACCTTC.

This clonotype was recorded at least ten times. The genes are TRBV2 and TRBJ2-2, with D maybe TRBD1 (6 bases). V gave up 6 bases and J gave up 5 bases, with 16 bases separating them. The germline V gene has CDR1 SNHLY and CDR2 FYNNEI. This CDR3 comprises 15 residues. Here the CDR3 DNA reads TGTGCCAGCAGCGAACAGGGACGCGTGACCGGGGAGCTGTTTTTT. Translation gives CASSEQGRVTGELFF.

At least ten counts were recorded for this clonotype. CDR3 in DNA: TGTGCCAGCAGCGTAGAGTCTCCCACAGATACGCAGTATTTT. Its protein is CASSVESPTDTQYF. The V and J genes are TRBV9 and TRBJ2-3; unclear D gene. V lost 0 bases, J lost 2 bases, and 7 bases lay in between. The CDR3 contains 14 residues. The germline V gene encodes CDR1 SGDLS and CDR2 YYNGEE.

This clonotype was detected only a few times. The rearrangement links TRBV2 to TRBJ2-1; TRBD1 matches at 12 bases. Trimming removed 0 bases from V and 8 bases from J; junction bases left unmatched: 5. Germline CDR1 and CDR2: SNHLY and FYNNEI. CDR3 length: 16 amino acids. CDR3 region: CASSEAWDRGRDEQFF. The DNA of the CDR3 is TGTGCCAGCAGTGAAGCGTGGGACAGGGGGCGGGATGAGCAGTTCTTC.

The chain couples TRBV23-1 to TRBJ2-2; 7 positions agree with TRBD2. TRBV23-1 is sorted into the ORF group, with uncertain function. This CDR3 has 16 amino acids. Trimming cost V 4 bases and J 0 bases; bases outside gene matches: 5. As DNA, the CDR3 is TGCGCCAGCAGTCTCCGGGGAGGGGCGAACACCGGGGAGCTGTTTTTT. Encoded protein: CASSLRGGANTGELFF.

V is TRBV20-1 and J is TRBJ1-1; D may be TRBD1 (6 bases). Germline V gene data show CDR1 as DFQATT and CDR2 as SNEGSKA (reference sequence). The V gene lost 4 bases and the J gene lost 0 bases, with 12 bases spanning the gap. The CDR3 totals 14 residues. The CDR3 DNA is TGCAGTGCTATCGAGGGACACCTGAACACTGAAGCTTTCTTT. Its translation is CSAIEGHLNTEAFF.

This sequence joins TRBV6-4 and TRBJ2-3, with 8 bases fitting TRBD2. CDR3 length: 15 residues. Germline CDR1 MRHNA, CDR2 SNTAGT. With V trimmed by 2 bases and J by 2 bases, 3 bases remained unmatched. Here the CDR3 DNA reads TGTGCCAGCAGTGACCGGGGGGGCCCCACAGATACGCAGTATTTT. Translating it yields CASSDRGGPTDTQYF.

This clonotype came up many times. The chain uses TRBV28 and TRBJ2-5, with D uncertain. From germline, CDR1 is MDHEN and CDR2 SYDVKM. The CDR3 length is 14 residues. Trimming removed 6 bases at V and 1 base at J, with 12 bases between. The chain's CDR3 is CASSFPGPQETQYF. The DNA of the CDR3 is TGTGCCAGCAGCTTCCCTGGTCCCCAAGAGACCCAGTACTTC.

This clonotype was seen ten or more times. CDR3 residues: CASSTRSTSGKRELFF. The CDR3 nucleotides read TGTGCCAGCAGTACACGGAGTACTAGCGGGAAACGGGAGCTGTTTTTT. V gene TRBV6-4 combines with J gene TRBJ2-2, with 10 bases matching TRBD2. Germline V gives CDR1 MRHNA, CDR2 SNTAGT. The CDR3 sequence is 16 residues long. Trimming cost V 5 bases and J 9 bases; bases outside gene matches: 12.

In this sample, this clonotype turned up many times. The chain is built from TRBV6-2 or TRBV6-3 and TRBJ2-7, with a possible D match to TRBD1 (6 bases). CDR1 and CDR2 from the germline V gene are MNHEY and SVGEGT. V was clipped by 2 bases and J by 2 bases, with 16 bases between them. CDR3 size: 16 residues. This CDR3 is CASSYRIRDRPYEQYF. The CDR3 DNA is TGTGCCAGCAGTTACAGAATTCGAGACAGGCCCTACGAGCAGTACTTC.

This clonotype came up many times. The CDR3 sequence: CASSLSWDRAQPQHF. The CDR3, as DNA: TGTGCCAGCAGTTTATCGTGGGACAGGGCACAGCCCCAGCATTTT. V and J are TRBV27 and TRBJ1-5, with 9 bases that match TRBD1. Trimming cost V 0 bases and J 7 bases; bases outside gene matches: 4. The CDR3 runs 15 residues. Germline CDR1 and CDR2: MNHEY and SMNVEV (reference sequence).

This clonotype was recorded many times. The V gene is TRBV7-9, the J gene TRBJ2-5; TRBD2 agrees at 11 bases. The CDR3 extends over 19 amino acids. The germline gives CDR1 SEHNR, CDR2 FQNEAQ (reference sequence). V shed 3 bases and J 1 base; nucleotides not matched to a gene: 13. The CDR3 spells CASSLPGTSGDLRQETQYF. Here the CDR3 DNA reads TGTGCCAGCAGCTTGCCAGGGACTAGCGGAGACCTTCGCCAAGAGACCCAGTACTTC.

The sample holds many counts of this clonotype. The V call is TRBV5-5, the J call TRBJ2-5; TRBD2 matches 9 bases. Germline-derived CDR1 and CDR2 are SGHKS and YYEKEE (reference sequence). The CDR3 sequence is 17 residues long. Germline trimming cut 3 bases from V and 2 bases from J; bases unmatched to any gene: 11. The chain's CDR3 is CASSSGLAHLSQETQYF. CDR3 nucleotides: TGTGCCAGCAGCTCCGGACTAGCGCATTTATCGCAAGAGACCCAGTACTTC.

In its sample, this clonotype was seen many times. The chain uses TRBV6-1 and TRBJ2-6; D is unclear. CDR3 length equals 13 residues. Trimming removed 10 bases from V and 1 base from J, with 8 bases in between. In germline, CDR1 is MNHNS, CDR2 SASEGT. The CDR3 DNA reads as TGTGCCACCACCCGGTCTGGGGCCAACGTCCTGACTTTC. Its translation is CATTRSGANVLTF.

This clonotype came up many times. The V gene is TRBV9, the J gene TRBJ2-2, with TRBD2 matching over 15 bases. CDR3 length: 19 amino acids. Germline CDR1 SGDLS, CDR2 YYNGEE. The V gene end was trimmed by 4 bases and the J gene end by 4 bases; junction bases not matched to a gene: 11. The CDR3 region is CASSLYGLAGGVSTGELFF. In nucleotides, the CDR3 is TGTGCCAGCAGCCTATATGGACTAGCGGGAGGGGTTAGCACCGGGGAGCTGTTTTTT.

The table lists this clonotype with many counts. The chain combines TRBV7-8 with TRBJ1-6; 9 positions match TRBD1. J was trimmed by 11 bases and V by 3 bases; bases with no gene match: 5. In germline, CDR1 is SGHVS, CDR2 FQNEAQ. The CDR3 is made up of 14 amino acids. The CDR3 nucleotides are TGTGCCAGCAGCTTGGGGACAGGGCTTGCACCCCTCCACTTT. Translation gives CASSLGTGLAPLHF.

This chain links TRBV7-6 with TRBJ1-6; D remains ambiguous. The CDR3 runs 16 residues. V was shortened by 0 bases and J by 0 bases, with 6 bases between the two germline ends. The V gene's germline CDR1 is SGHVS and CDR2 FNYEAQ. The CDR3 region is CASSLAESSYNSPLHF. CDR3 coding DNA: TGTGCCAGCAGCTTAGCAGAGAGCTCCTATAATTCACCCCTCCACTTT.

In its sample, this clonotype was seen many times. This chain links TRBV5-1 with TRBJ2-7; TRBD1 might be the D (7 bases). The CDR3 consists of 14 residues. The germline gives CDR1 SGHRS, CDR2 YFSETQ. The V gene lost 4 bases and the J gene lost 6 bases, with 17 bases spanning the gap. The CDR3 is CASSAGQTGFEQYF. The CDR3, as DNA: TGCGCCAGCAGCGCGGGACAGACGGGGTTCGAGCAGTACTTC.

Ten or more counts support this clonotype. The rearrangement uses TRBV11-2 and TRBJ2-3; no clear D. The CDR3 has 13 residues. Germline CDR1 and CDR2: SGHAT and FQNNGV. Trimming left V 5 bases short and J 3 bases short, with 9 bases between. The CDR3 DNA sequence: TGTGCCAGCAGCCCTCTTATTACAGATACGCAGTATTTT. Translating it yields CASSPLITDTQYF.

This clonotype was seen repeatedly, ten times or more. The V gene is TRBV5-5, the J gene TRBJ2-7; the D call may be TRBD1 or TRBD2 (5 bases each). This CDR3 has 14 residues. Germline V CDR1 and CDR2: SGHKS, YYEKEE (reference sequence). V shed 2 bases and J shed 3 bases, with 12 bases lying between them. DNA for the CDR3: TGTGCCAGCAGCTTCTCCGGGACCGACTACGAGCAGTACTTC. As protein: CASSFSGTDYEQYF.